The 24 T cell receptor beta chains presented below share a single source sample, sequenced in a study of T cells in Graves' hyperthyroidism and ophthalmopathy. The CDR3 regions of TCR beta were amplified from RNA transcripts. HTBI primers drove first-round RT-PCR of the TCR CDR3. TCRdb ran MiXCR on the multiplex PCR reads and lists one entry per CDR3 protein. The table lists about 260,000 distinct CDR3 sequences, approximately 23% of them singletons, with around 60% in the top ten. The sequenced sample consisted of blood. These receptors were collected from a man aged 30 to 39 with Graves' ophthalmopathy.

The V and J genes are TRBV7-2 and TRBJ2-7, with 9 bases matching TRBD1. The V segment lost 5 bases and the J segment 3 bases; nucleotides outside the gene matches: 8. Germline V CDR1 and CDR2: SGHTA, FQGNSA. The CDR3 is 15 amino acids. The CDR3 loop is CASSPTAGQGYEQYF. CDR3 DNA sequence: TGTGCCAGCAGCCCAACCGCGGGACAGGGCTACGAGCAGTACTTC.

This rearrangement joins TRBV20-1 to TRBJ2-7; 12 bases line up with TRBD2. The CDR3 loop spans 15 amino acids. Germline loops: CDR1 DFQATT, CDR2 SNEGSKA (reference sequence). Trimming removed 1 base from V and 0 bases from J; junction bases left unmatched: 1. In DNA form, the CDR3 reads TGCAGTGCTAGAGGGACTAGCGGGGCCTCCTACGAGCAGTACTTC. Protein: CSARGTSGASYEQYF.

This clonotype was observed a few times. This chain joins TRBV9 and TRBJ2-7; D gene uncertain. Germline V lookup: CDR1 SGDLS, CDR2 YYNGEE. The CDR3 consists of 15 residues. V lost 0 bases, J lost 4 bases, and 14 bases lay in between. CDR3 residues: CASSVGEGRIYEQYF. Here the CDR3 DNA reads TGTGCCAGCAGCGTAGGGGAAGGCCGGATTTACGAGCAGTACTTC.

This clonotype was observed a handful of times. The rearrangement uses TRBV6-2 or TRBV6-3 and TRBJ2-4; 7 bases are a match to TRBD1. J was trimmed by 0 bases and V by 7 bases; bases with no gene match: 6. The CDR3 is made up of 15 amino acids. CDR1 and CDR2 (germline): MNHEY, SVGEGT. The CDR3 is CASTEDRVAKNIQYF. Written as DNA, the CDR3 is TGTGCCAGCACCGAAGACAGGGTAGCCAAAAACATTCAGTACTTC.

This clonotype has at least ten counts. The chain links TRBV18 to TRBJ1-1, with 7 bases that match TRBD1. The CDR3 length is 13 residues. Germline CDR1 and CDR2: KGHSH and LQKENI. After removal of 8 bases from V and 3 bases from J, the junction contained 6 bases not matched to a gene. The CDR3: CASRDSWDTEAFF. CDR3 coding DNA: TGTGCCAGCCGGGACAGTTGGGACACTGAAGCTTTCTTT.

The gene calls are TRBV29-1 and TRBJ2-6; a possible D gene is TRBD1 (5 bases). Deletions cut 4 bases from V and 0 bases from J, with 22 bases between. CDR3 length: 19 residues. The V gene's germline CDR1 is SQVTM and CDR2 ANQGSEA. The CDR3 loop is CSVGTSAGLSTSGANVLTF. The DNA of the CDR3 is TGCAGCGTTGGAACATCGGCAGGGCTCTCAACCTCTGGGGCCAACGTCCTGACTTTC.

The sample holds a few counts of this clonotype. The chain carries TRBV20-1 and TRBJ1-5; 8 nucleotides line up with TRBD1. CDR1 is DFQATT, CDR2 SNEGSKA, per germline (reference sequence). The junction had 5 bases not matched to a gene; V was cut back by 3 bases and J by 7 bases. The CDR3 totals 13 residues. This CDR3 is CSASDRGDQPQHF. CDR3 sequence (DNA): TGCAGTGCTAGTGACAGGGGAGACCAGCCCCAGCATTTT.

J is TRBJ1-6 and V is TRBV5-6; D may be TRBD1 (5 bases). V was pared by 0 bases and J by 10 bases, with 11 bases between. In germline, CDR1 is SGHDT, CDR2 YYEEEE. The CDR3 runs 14 residues. The CDR3: CASSLAPGPSPLHF. CDR3 nucleotide sequence: TGTGCCAGCAGCTTGGCGCCGGGGCCCTCACCCCTCCACTTT.

In this sample, this clonotype turned up many times. The V gene is TRBV18, the J gene TRBJ2-1; D gene ambiguous. Germline loops: CDR1 KGHSH, CDR2 LQKENI. The CDR3 is 14 residues long. Deletions cut 3 bases from V and 8 bases from J, with 14 bases between. The chain's CDR3 is CASSPSMLWDEQFF. CDR3 nucleotides: TGTGCCAGCTCACCGTCCATGTTGTGGGATGAGCAGTTCTTC.

This clonotype came up a few times. The genes are TRBV5-1 and TRBJ2-7, with D possibly being TRBD2 (5 bases). The CDR3 contains 13 residues. In germline, CDR1 is SGHRS, CDR2 YFSETQ. V gave up 5 bases and J gave up 2 bases, with 11 bases separating them. The CDR3 region has the DNA TGCGCCAGCAGTACCGGGAACACCTACGAGCAGTACTTC. It specifies CASSTGNTYEQYF. Based on the CDR3 plus reference TRBV5-1 and TRBJ2-7, the full variable domain is KAGVTQTPRYLIKTRGQQVTLSCSPISGHRSVSWYQQTPGQGLQFLFEYFSETQRNKGNFPGRFSGRQFSNSRSEMNVSTLELGDSALYLCASSTGNTYEQYFGPGTRLTVT.

The gene calls are TRBV19 and TRBJ2-3; D is unclear. Trimming cost V 1 base and J 5 bases, with 16 bases left between them. Germline V gene data show CDR1 as LNHDA and CDR2 as SQIVND (reference sequence). The CDR3 length is 16 residues. CDR3 coding DNA: TGTGCCAGTAGTATAGGGGTCATGGATTGGGGAGATACGCAGTATTTT. Translation gives CASSIGVMDWGDTQYF.

This clonotype was observed at least ten times. This chain joins TRBV12-3 or TRBV12-4 and TRBJ2-1; 10 bases map to TRBD2. The V segment lost 3 bases and the J segment 7 bases; nucleotides outside the gene matches: 6. This CDR3 is 15 amino acids long. DNA of the CDR3: TGTGCCAGCAGTTTTATGGCTAGCGGGAGTAATGAGCAGTTCTTC. This gives the protein CASSFMASGSNEQFF.

The V gene is TRBV24-1, the J gene TRBJ2-3, with D perhaps assigned TRBD1 or TRBD2 (5 bases each). V lost 3 bases, J lost 3 bases, and 15 bases lay in between. The CDR3 has 16 amino acids. Germline V CDR1 and CDR2: KGHDR, SFDVKD. This CDR3 is CATSDPGTPPTDTQYF. The CDR3 DNA is TGTGCCACCAGTGATCCTGGGACCCCACCGACAGATACGCAGTATTTT.

This clonotype showed up many times. The J gene is TRBJ2-7, the V gene TRBV28; 8 positions agree with TRBD1. In germline, CDR1 is MDHEN, CDR2 SYDVKM. This CDR3 contains 14 residues. Germline trimming cut 6 bases from V and 5 bases from J; bases unmatched to any gene: 9. The CDR3 region has the DNA TGTGCCAGCAGGAGCGGACAGGGATTTCACGAGCAGTACTTC. It yields the protein CASRSGQGFHEQYF.

V gene TRBV2 combines with J gene TRBJ2-7, with 8 bases identical to TRBD1. Germline lookup yields CDR1 SNHLY and CDR2 FYNNEI. Trimming took 6 bases from V and 1 from J; bases not matched to a gene: 5. This CDR3 is 14 amino acids long. The CDR3 reads CASRWTGPSYEQYF. The CDR3 region has the DNA TGTGCCAGCAGATGGACAGGGCCTTCCTACGAGCAGTACTTC.

The rearrangement links TRBV15 to TRBJ2-1; 10 bases agree with TRBD2. V shed 1 base, J shed 7 bases, and the junction held 10 bases outside the gene matches. CDR1 is LNHNV and CDR2 is YYDKDF in the germline V gene (reference sequence). The CDR3 has 17 amino acids. CDR3: CATSRGGELAGRNEQFF. CDR3 nucleotide sequence: TGTGCCACCAGCAGAGGGGGGGAACTAGCGGGAAGGAATGAGCAGTTCTTC.

This clonotype appeared many times. In DNA, the CDR3 is TGCAGTGCTAGAGCATTAGCGGGAGGGCCCGAGCAGTACTTC. Amino acid sequence: CSARALAGGPEQYF. V is TRBV20-1 and J is TRBJ2-7; TRBD2 agrees at 11 bases. Germline V CDR1 and CDR2: DFQATT, SNEGSKA (reference sequence). This CDR3 spans 14 amino acids. The ends lost 1 base at V and 6 bases at J; junction bases unmatched: 5.

This clonotype has more than one count but fewer than ten. The chain carries TRBV19 and TRBJ2-5, with 9 bases identical to TRBD1. The CDR3 is made up of 15 amino acids. V was pared by 3 bases and J by 0 bases, with 2 bases of the junction left unmatched. The germline V gene has CDR1 LNHDA and CDR2 SQIVND (reference sequence). CDR3 residues: CASSIWDRDQETQYF. In DNA form, the CDR3 reads TGTGCCAGTAGTATCTGGGACAGGGACCAAGAGACCCAGTACTTC.

Many counts were recorded for this clonotype. This rearrangement joins TRBV28 to TRBJ2-7; tentative D call: TRBD2 (7 bases). V lost 3 bases to trimming and J lost 2 bases, with 20 bases between them. Germline loops: CDR1 MDHEN, CDR2 SYDVKM. This CDR3 spans 17 amino acids. DNA for the CDR3: TGTGCCAGCAGTTTGTCTTCGGGGGGACAAGCGACCTACGAGCAGTACTTC. As protein: CASSLSSGGQATYEQYF.

The J gene is TRBJ2-1, the V gene TRBV28, with 13 bases that match TRBD2. The V segment lost 6 bases and the J segment 3 bases; nucleotides outside the gene matches: 20. CDR1 and CDR2 (germline): MDHEN, SYDVKM. This CDR3 comprises 21 residues. CDR3 in amino acids: CASSPVRTSGGLLSSYNEQFF. CDR3 bases: TGTGCCAGCAGCCCTGTACGGACTAGCGGGGGCCTCCTCTCGAGCTACAATGAGCAGTTCTTC. The entire variable domain, with the rest obtained from reference TRBV28 and TRBJ2-1, is as follows: DVKVTQSSRYLVKRTGEKVFLECVQDMDHENMFWYRQDPGLGLRLIYFSYDVKMKEKGDIPEGYSVSREKKERFSLILESASTNQTSMYLCASSPVRTSGGLLSSYNEQFFGPGTRLTVL.

This clonotype has only a few counts. The junction departs from germline at one end; a sequencing error may be responsible. The rearrangement links TRBV2 to TRBJ2-7; 7 bases map to TRBD2. This CDR3 spans 14 amino acids. The germline V gene has CDR1 SNHLY and CDR2 FYNNEI. The CDR3 DNA follows: TGTGCCAGCAGAGAAGGCGGGAGCTCCTACGAGCAGTGCTTC. Encoded protein: CASREGGSSYEQCF.

This clonotype showed up just a few times. The chain carries TRBV7-8 and TRBJ2-2; 9 bases are a match to TRBD2. The germline gives CDR1 SGHVS, CDR2 FQNEAQ. The CDR3 contains 16 residues. V shed 5 bases and J 4 bases; nucleotides not matched to a gene: 8. CDR3 protein: CASSIRLAGTTGELFF. CDR3 DNA: TGTGCCAGCAGCATTAGGCTAGCGGGAACCACCGGGGAGCTGTTTTTT.

This clonotype was observed at least ten times. For the CDR3, the DNA is TGCGCCAGCAGATCCTATGGATACGAGCAGTACTTC. This translates into CASRSYGYEQYF. The rearrangement joins TRBV5-1 to TRBJ2-7; no definite D call. There are 12 residues in the CDR3. Trimming left V 5 bases short and J 4 bases short, with 10 bases between. The germline V gene encodes CDR1 SGHRS and CDR2 YFSETQ.

This clonotype came up many times. The V gene is TRBV2, the J gene TRBJ2-7; the match to TRBD2 covers 9 bases. The germline CDR1 and CDR2 sequences are SNHLY and FYNNEI. The CDR3 loop spans 14 amino acids. The junction had 9 bases not matched to a gene; V was cut back by 6 bases and J by 6 bases. CDR3 bases: TGTGCCAGCAGCCCCGGGACTAGCTCCGGCGAGCAGTACTTC. This sequence encodes CASSPGTSSGEQYF.